The 24 T cell receptor beta chains presented below share a single source sample, sequenced in a study of control samples from healthy donors and cancer patients. TCRdb's copy holds only in-frame clones and misses some; the assay was immunoSEQ multiplex PCR. The data hold about 88,000 clones, with roughly 93% observed a single time. Sequencing input: blood. These receptor sequences come from a man aged 18 to 35 in good health.

This clone was detected once. The V call is TRBV5-1, the J call TRBJ1-2; D gene unclear. The CDR3 spans 13 residues. V dropped 4 bases and J dropped 5 bases, with 12 bases sitting between them. Germline V gives CDR1 SGHRS, CDR2 YFSETQ. The DNA for the CDR3 is TGCGCCAGCAGCCCGGAGGGCAGATATGGCTACACCTTC. Its translation: CASSPEGRYGYTF.

In its sample, this clone was seen once. The chain carries TRBV29-1 and TRBJ1-1; TRBD1 is a possible D gene (5 bases). The germline gives CDR1 SQVTM, CDR2 ANQGSEA. CDR3 length equals 12 residues. V was shortened by 2 bases and J by 7 bases, with 11 bases between the two germline ends. This chain's CDR3 is CSVEREQGEAFF. For the CDR3, the DNA is TGCAGCGTTGAAAGAGAGCAGGGTGAAGCTTTCTTT.

The chain has TRBV13 and TRBJ1-6, with TRBD1 matching 7 bases. The CDR3 is 14 residues long. CDR1 and CDR2 (germline): PRHDT, FYEKMQ (reference sequence). Unmatched junction bases numbered 7, after V lost 6 bases and J lost 8 bases. The CDR3 spells CASSRRDRDSPLHF. As DNA, the CDR3 is TGTGCCAGCAGTCGGCGGGACAGAGATTCACCCCTCCACTTT.

This clone was picked up one time. The V gene is TRBV18, the J gene TRBJ2-6; D not certain. Germline V gene sequence: CDR1 KGHSH, CDR2 LQKENI. The CDR3 spans 15 residues. V was trimmed by 10 bases and J by 0 bases, leaving 13 bases between them. In nucleotides, the CDR3 is TGTGCCACCGAAGGTGAGACCTCTGGGGCCAACGTCCTGACTTTC. Translating gives CATEGETSGANVLTF. Variable domain in full (rest from reference TRBV18 and TRBJ2-6): NAGVMQNPRHLVRRRGQEARLRCSPMKGHSHVYWYRQLPEEGLKFMVYLQKENIIDESGMPKERFSAEFPKEGPSILRIQQVVRGDSAAYFCATEGETSGANVLTFGAGSRLTVL.

V and J are TRBV2 and TRBJ1-2, with D unresolved. Germline V gene data show CDR1 as SNHLY and CDR2 as FYNNEI. Between the trimmed V and J ends, which lost 3 bases and 4 bases, there was a span of 12 bases. The CDR3 has 14 amino acids. Here the CDR3 reads CASSETASTYGYTF. The CDR3 DNA is TGTGCCAGCAGTGAGACGGCCTCGACCTATGGCTACACCTTC.

Written as DNA, the CDR3 is TGTGCCAGCAGTCTAGCCCCGACAGGGGTGGAGGAAAAACTGTTTTTT. Translation: CASSLAPTGVEEKLFF. The chain links TRBV27 to TRBJ1-4; 8 nucleotides align to TRBD1. CDR3 length equals 16 residues. V lost 5 bases to trimming and J lost 8 bases; unmatched junction nucleotides: 13. Per the germline V gene, CDR1 is MNHEY and CDR2 is SMNVEV (reference sequence).

J is TRBJ2-7 and V is TRBV5-4, with D maybe TRBD2 (7 bases). Germline V gene sequence: CDR1 SGHNT, CDR2 YYREEE (reference sequence). The CDR3 is 14 residues long. V lost 4 bases and J lost 4, with 15 bases in between. CDR3 DNA sequence: TGTGCCAGCAGCGGGGGGGGCGTCGAGTACGAGCAGTACTTC. It yields the protein CASSGGGVEYEQYF.

This rearrangement joins TRBV19 to TRBJ1-2; a weak D match, TRBD1 (5 bases). V was cut by 7 bases and J by 5 bases, with 20 bases left in between. The CDR3 runs to 15 residues. Germline V lookup: CDR1 LNHDA, CDR2 SQIVND (reference sequence). CDR3 in amino acids: CASNPTQGSPYGYTF. The CDR3 nucleotides read TGTGCCAGTAATCCAACGCAGGGATCCCCTTATGGCTACACCTTC.

The V call is TRBV2, the J call TRBJ2-5; the match to TRBD1 covers 10 bases. CDR1 and CDR2 from the germline V gene are SNHLY and FYNNEI. This CDR3 contains 14 residues. The ends lost 6 bases at V and 5 bases at J; junction bases unmatched: 6. For the CDR3, the DNA is TGTGCCAGCAGGGGGACAGGGGTTTTGGAGACCCAGTACTTC. Its translation is CASRGTGVLETQYF.

The J gene is TRBJ1-2, the V gene TRBV5-1; 7 nucleotides align to TRBD1. V lost 2 bases to trimming and J lost 8 bases; unmatched junction nucleotides: 6. The CDR3 is 13 residues long. Looked up from germline, CDR1 is SGHRS and CDR2 is YFSETQ. The DNA for the CDR3 is TGCGCCAGCAGCTTTACAGGGGCCCAGGGCTACACCTTC. Its protein product is CASSFTGAQGYTF.

This clone was found once. The gene calls are TRBV7-8 and TRBJ2-1, with D tentatively TRBD2 (7 bases). V dropped 5 bases and J dropped 6 bases, with 20 bases sitting between them. The CDR3 covers 16 residues. The V gene's germline CDR1 is SGHVS and CDR2 FQNEAQ. CDR3: CASSPGGGGPRNEQFF. The CDR3 DNA follows: TGTGCCAGCAGCCCCGGTGGGGGGGGGCCTCGCAATGAGCAGTTCTTC.

The V call is TRBV30, the J call TRBJ2-5, with 7 bases fitting TRBD2. Germline V lookup: CDR1 GTSNPN, CDR2 SVGIG (reference sequence). The CDR3 loop spans 14 amino acids. With V trimmed by 1 base and J by 1 base, 3 bases remained unmatched. The CDR3 DNA follows: TGTGCCTGGAGTGGGTGGGAGGGCCAAGAGACCCAGTACTTC. Encoded protein: CAWSGWEGQETQYF.

This chain connects TRBV20-1 to TRBJ2-7, with D unresolved. Germline values: CDR1 DFQATT, CDR2 SNEGSKA (reference sequence). This CDR3 is 10 amino acids long. V gave up 3 bases and J gave up 11 bases, with 11 bases separating them. CDR3 coding DNA: TGCAGTGCTAGTGGGTTGGTGGAGTACTTC. This gives the protein CSASGLVEYF.

V gene TRBV15 combines with J gene TRBJ1-3; tentatively, D is TRBD1 (6 bases). CDR3 length: 16 amino acids. Germline V gene lookup returns CDR1 LNHNV and CDR2 YYDKDF (reference sequence). Trimming removed 3 bases from V and 0 bases from J, with 12 bases in between. The CDR3 coding sequence is TGTGCCACCAGCAGGGACAGTCTGAGCTCTGGAAACACCATATATTTT. It codes for CATSRDSLSSGNTIYF.

This clone was observed a few times. The same CDR3 is also encoded by other DNA sequences in this sample. The chain employs TRBV6-5 and TRBJ2-7; 11 bases line up with TRBD2. Trimming cost V 7 bases and J 7 bases; bases outside gene matches: 6. Germline V gives CDR1 MNHEY, CDR2 SVGAGI. The CDR3 contains 13 residues. The CDR3 protein is CASNHGTSGEQYF. CDR3 in DNA: TGTGCCAGCAACCACGGGACTAGCGGAGAGCAGTACTTC.

The chain links TRBV18 to TRBJ1-2; 7 nucleotides line up with TRBD1. Trimming removed 6 bases from V and 1 base from J; junction bases left unmatched: 5. There are 14 residues in the CDR3. The germline CDR1 and CDR2 sequences are KGHSH and LQKENI. CDR3 sequence (DNA): TGTGCCAGCTCGCTGAACAGGGGTAACTATGGCTACACCTTC. Encoded protein: CASSLNRGNYGYTF.

The chain joins TRBV19 to TRBJ1-1; TRBD1 is a possible D gene (6 bases). The V end was cut by 5 bases, the J end by 0 bases, with 10 bases between. Germline-derived CDR1 and CDR2 are LNHDA and SQIVND (reference sequence). The CDR3 runs to 14 residues. The CDR3 coding sequence is TGTGCCAGTAGTCCCTGGACAGTGAACACTGAAGCTTTCTTT. Protein: CASSPWTVNTEAFF.

The V and J genes are TRBV6-5 and TRBJ2-3, with 7 bases identical to TRBD1. Germline V gene sequence: CDR1 MNHEY, CDR2 SVGAGI. V shed 5 bases and J 2 bases; nucleotides not matched to a gene: 7. The CDR3 totals 15 residues. CDR3 bases: TGTGCCAGCAGTACCGACAGGGACCTCACAGATACGCAGTATTTT. This encodes CASSTDRDLTDTQYF.

The chain links TRBV2 to TRBJ2-7; 9 bases fit TRBD1. Germline CDR1 is SNHLY and CDR2 is FYNNEI. The CDR3 runs 16 residues. V shed 8 bases and J 4 bases; nucleotides not matched to a gene: 15. CDR3 region: CASGRPRDRVIYEQYF. The CDR3 coding sequence is TGTGCCAGCGGTCGACCGCGGGACAGGGTTATATACGAGCAGTACTTC.

The CDR3 DNA reads TGTGCCAGCAGCTCCCGGACAGGGGGGAGCAATCAGCCCCAGCATTTT. Protein product: CASSSRTGGSNQPQHF. The chain recombines TRBV13 with TRBJ1-5; TRBD1 matches at 10 bases. Germline values: CDR1 PRHDT, CDR2 FYEKMQ (reference sequence). The V segment lost 4 bases and the J segment 1 base; nucleotides outside the gene matches: 4. This CDR3 comprises 16 residues. The variable domain in full, completed from reference TRBV13 and TRBJ1-5, reads AAGVIQSPRHLIKEKRETATLKCYPIPRHDTVYWYQQGPGQDPQFLISFYEKMQSDKGSIPDRFSAQQFSDYHSELNMSSLELGDSALYFCASSSRTGGSNQPQHFGDGTRLSIL.

The chain combines TRBV6-5 with TRBJ1-5, with 8 positions matching TRBD1. CDR3 length equals 15 residues. Trimming at V came to 6 bases and at J to 7 bases, leaving 11 bases not matched to a gene. Germline V gene lookup returns CDR1 MNHEY and CDR2 SVGAGI. The CDR3 bases are TGTGCCAGCAGCAGAGGACAGGGAAAAGCCCAGCCCCAGCATTTT. This encodes CASSRGQGKAQPQHF.

The chain recombines TRBV27 with TRBJ1-2, with D unclear. CDR3 length: 13 amino acids. V dropped 2 bases and J dropped 8 bases, with 12 bases sitting between them. The germline CDR1 and CDR2 sequences are MNHEY and SMNVEV (reference sequence). The CDR3 sequence: CASSLNMAGGYTF. As DNA, the CDR3 is TGTGCCAGCAGTTTAAACATGGCGGGAGGCTACACCTTC.

The gene calls are TRBV21-1 and TRBJ1-4. TRBV21-1 is deemed a pseudogene. The CDR3 runs to 16 residues. CDR3: CASSAVDRTTNEKLFF. DNA of the CDR3: TGTGCCAGCAGCGCGGTGGACCGGACAACTAATGAAAAACTGTTTTTT.

The chain is built from TRBV12-3 or TRBV12-4 and TRBJ1-4; D is possibly TRBD1 (5 bases). V lost 3 bases to trimming and J lost 7 bases, with 9 bases between them. The CDR3 consists of 13 residues. CDR3: CASSFQGGEKLFF. DNA for the CDR3: TGTGCCAGCAGTTTTCAGGGTGGTGAAAAACTGTTTTTT.